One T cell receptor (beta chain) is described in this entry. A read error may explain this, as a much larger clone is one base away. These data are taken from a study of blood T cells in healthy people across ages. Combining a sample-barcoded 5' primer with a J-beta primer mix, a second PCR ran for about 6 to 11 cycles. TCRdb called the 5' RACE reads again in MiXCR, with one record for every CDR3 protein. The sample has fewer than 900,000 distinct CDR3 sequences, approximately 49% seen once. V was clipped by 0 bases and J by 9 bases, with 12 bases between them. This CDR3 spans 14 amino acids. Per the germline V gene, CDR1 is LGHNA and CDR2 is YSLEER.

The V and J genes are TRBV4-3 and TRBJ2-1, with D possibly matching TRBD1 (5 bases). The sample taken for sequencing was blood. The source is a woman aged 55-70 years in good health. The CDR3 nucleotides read TGCGCCAGCAGCCAAGAGTCAGGGCCGGGTGAGCAGTTCTTC. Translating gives CASSQESGPGEQFF.